This passage covers 5 T cell receptor beta chains from one sample sequenced in a study of T cell responses to AZD1222 COVID-19 vaccine. Sequenced by immunoSEQ multiplex PCR; TCRdb stores in-frame clones only, minus some. The data hold 110,000 to 150,000 clones, with over 75% observed a single time. The sequencing here drew on peripheral blood, taken on day 0 of AZD1222 vaccination. The receptor source for this set is an adult in good health.

The genes are TRBV6-5 and TRBJ1-2; D is unclear. There are 12 residues in the CDR3. Deletions cut 5 bases from V and 4 bases from J, with 8 bases between. CDR1 and CDR2 (germline): MNHEY, SVGAGI. The CDR3 loop reads CASSPGSYGYTF. The CDR3 coding sequence is TGTGCCAGCAGTCCGGGATCCTATGGCTACACCTTC.

The gene calls are TRBV7-8 and TRBJ2-7; D may correspond to TRBD1 or TRBD2 (5 bases each). Trimming removed 7 bases from V and 0 bases from J, with 10 bases in between. CDR3 length: 13 residues. Germline CDR1 and CDR2: SGHVS and FQNEAQ. Here the CDR3 reads CASNEGFSYEQYF. As DNA, the CDR3 is TGTGCCAGCAATGAGGGGTTCTCCTACGAGCAGTACTTC.

Worth noting for this clone: Other DNA sequences in the same sample also yield this CDR3. The rearrangement links TRBV5-1 to TRBJ1-3; no reliable D call. Germline-derived CDR1 and CDR2 are SGHRS and YFSETQ. Trimming stripped 2 bases from V and 2 bases from J, with 8 bases between. The length of the CDR3 is 14 residues. DNA for the CDR3: TGCGCCAGCAGCTTAGGAGGGACTGGAAACACCATATATTTT. Its translation is CASSLGGTGNTIYF. Full variable domain (outside the CDR3, taken from reference TRBV5-1 and TRBJ1-3): KAGVTQTPRYLIKTRGQQVTLSCSPISGHRSVSWYQQTPGQGLQFLFEYFSETQRNKGNFPGRFSGRQFSNSRSEMNVSTLELGDSALYLCASSLGGTGNTIYFGEGSWLTVV.

This chain links TRBV5-4 with TRBJ2-7; TRBD2 matches 12 bases. J gave up 7 bases and V 2 bases, and 4 bases lay outside the gene matches. Germline values: CDR1 SGHNT, CDR2 YYREEE (reference sequence). CDR3 length equals 14 residues. Here the CDR3 DNA reads TGTGCCAGCAGCTTAGGGACTAGCGGGTGGGAGCAGTACTTC. It translates to CASSLGTSGWEQYF.

The gene calls are TRBV5-5 and TRBJ1-4, with D unclear. V shed 0 bases and J shed 7 bases, with 13 bases lying between them. The germline gives CDR1 SGHKS, CDR2 YYEKEE (reference sequence). The CDR3 is 15 residues long. The chain's CDR3 is CASSLVGSWSEKLFF. As DNA, the CDR3 is TGTGCCAGCAGCTTGGTGGGTAGTTGGAGTGAAAAACTGTTTTTT. Full variable domain (outside the CDR3, taken from reference TRBV5-5 and TRBJ1-4): DAGVTQSPTHLIKTRGQQVTLRCSPISGHKSVSWYQQVLGQGPQFIFQYYEKEERGRGNFPDRFSARQFPNYSSELNVNALLLGDSALYLCASSLVGSWSEKLFFGSGTQLSVL.